Shown below are 13 T cell receptor beta chains from a single sample sequenced in a study of CD8+CD57+ T cells in acquired aplastic anemia. CDR3 and TCR beta VDJ profiling relied on a genomic DNA template. TCRdb ran MiXCR on the reads and lists one entry per CDR3 protein. Counted here are just over 400,000 distinct CDR3 sequences, 65% to 75% occurring once; the ten biggest clones make up under 4.5%. The sequencing sample was made of sorted CD4+, CD8+, or CD8+CD57+ T cells (not recorded which) from PBMCs. These receptor sequences come from a human donor in good health, serving as a control.

At least ten counts were recorded for this clonotype. CDR3 amino acids: CASSSTGRGDYGYTF. The CDR3 coding sequence is TGTGCCAGCAGCTCTACAGGGAGAGGGGACTATGGCTACACCTTC. The chain couples TRBV5-5 to TRBJ1-2; perhaps TRBD1 as D (6 bases). V lost 3 bases and J 3 bases, leaving 15 bases between the germline ends. Germline V gene data show CDR1 as SGHKS and CDR2 as YYEKEE (reference sequence). This CDR3 spans 15 amino acids.

This clonotype was recorded many times. The chain has TRBV5-1 and TRBJ2-1, with D perhaps TRBD1 or TRBD2 (5 bases each). Germline loops: CDR1 SGHRS, CDR2 YFSETQ. The CDR3 covers 14 residues. Trimming shortened V by 4 bases and J by 10 bases, and 18 bases separated the two germline ends. CDR3 sequence: CASSARDGLREQFF. The DNA of the CDR3 is TGCGCCAGCAGCGCGAGGGACGGCCTGAGGGAGCAGTTCTTC.

This clonotype was seen many times. This chain joins TRBV19 and TRBJ2-1; 8 bases are shared with TRBD1. This CDR3 is 15 amino acids long. With V trimmed by 1 base and J by 5 bases, 4 bases remained unmatched. Germline values: CDR1 LNHDA, CDR2 SQIVND (reference sequence). The CDR3 nucleotides read TGTGCCAGTAGTATAGGACAGGGGAGAAACAATGAGCAGTTCTTC. Protein product: CASSIGQGRNNEQFF.

This clonotype was recorded once. The chain combines TRBV29-1 with TRBJ2-1, with TRBD1 matching over 9 bases. Germline V gene lookup returns CDR1 SQVTM and CDR2 ANQGSEA. This CDR3 comprises 13 residues. V dropped 6 bases and J dropped 10; count of bases not matched to a gene: 10. The chain's CDR3 is CSVAWDRAYEQFF. The CDR3 DNA reads TGCAGCGTGGCTTGGGACAGGGCCTACGAGCAGTTCTTC.

This clonotype occurred many times. This chain links TRBV30 with TRBJ2-1, with a possible D match to TRBD1 (6 bases). CDR1 GTSNPN and CDR2 SVGIG come from the germline V gene (reference sequence). CDR3 length equals 13 residues. Trimming shortened V by 3 bases and J by 3 bases, and 9 bases separated the two germline ends. CDR3 coding DNA: TGTGCCTGGAGCAAGGACAGCTACAATGAGCAGTTCTTC. Translated, it gives CAWSKDSYNEQFF.

In this sample, this clonotype turned up many times. V gene TRBV4-3 combines with J gene TRBJ2-1; D is undetermined. Between the trimmed V and J ends, which lost 0 bases and 3 bases, there was a span of 15 bases. The CDR3 is 17 residues long. Germline CDR1 reads LGHNA; CDR2 reads YSLEER. This CDR3 is CASSQDWPSGSYNEQFF. For the CDR3, the DNA is TGCGCCAGCAGCCAAGATTGGCCTAGTGGCAGCTACAATGAGCAGTTCTTC.

This clonotype was seen at least ten times. The CDR3 nucleotides read TGCAGTGCCCAGAGAGAGAGCGGCGGCTCCTACGAGCAGTACTTC. This sequence encodes CSAQRESGGSYEQYF. The genes are TRBV20-1 and TRBJ2-7; D is possibly TRBD2 (5 bases). There are 15 residues in the CDR3. The germline V and J ends were trimmed by 6 bases and 0 bases, with 18 bases remaining between them. Looked up from germline, CDR1 is DFQATT and CDR2 is SNEGSKA (reference sequence).

This chain uses TRBV7-2 with TRBJ2-7; a possible D gene is TRBD1 (5 bases). The CDR3 totals 13 residues. The germline V and J ends were trimmed by 0 bases and 6 bases, with 9 bases remaining between them. Germline V lookup: CDR1 SGHTA, CDR2 FQGNSA. The CDR3 region is CASSLAGAGEQYF. CDR3 nucleotide sequence: TGTGCCAGCAGCTTAGCTGGGGCCGGCGAGCAGTACTTC.

At least ten counts were recorded for this clonotype. This chain uses TRBV5-4 with TRBJ2-7, with 7 nucleotides matching TRBD1. CDR1 and CDR2 (germline): SGHNT, YYREEE (reference sequence). V dropped 4 bases and J dropped 2; count of bases not matched to a gene: 12. This CDR3 spans 16 amino acids. CDR3 sequence (DNA): TGTGCCAGCAGCAAGATCCTGACAGGGTCTACCTACGAGCAGTACTTC. Protein: CASSKILTGSTYEQYF.

The V gene is TRBV24-1, the J gene TRBJ2-7; no clear D gene. From germline, CDR1 is KGHDR and CDR2 SFDVKD. CDR3 length: 16 residues. Trimming removed 6 bases from V and 0 bases from J, with 17 bases in between. The CDR3 DNA is TGTGCCACCAGTTACGGTGCACCTCCGTGCTCCTACGAGCAGTACTTC. It specifies CATSYGAPPCSYEQYF.

In this sample, this clonotype turned up many times. This chain connects TRBV3-1 to TRBJ1-2; D may be TRBD1 (5 bases). Germline loops: CDR1 LGHDT, CDR2 YNNKEL (reference sequence). The CDR3 consists of 15 residues. Trimming cost V 4 bases and J 2 bases, with 14 bases left between them. The CDR3 sequence is CASSPATTANYGYTF. Here the CDR3 DNA reads TGTGCCAGCAGCCCGGCCACGACAGCAAACTATGGCTACACCTTC.

This clonotype was observed at least ten times. The chain is built from TRBV6-5 and TRBJ2-3; D gene uncertain. The length of the CDR3 is 14 residues. V lost 6 bases, J lost 0 bases, and 10 bases lay in between. Germline V gives CDR1 MNHEY, CDR2 SVGAGI. This chain's CDR3 is CASSPTYSTDTQYF. DNA of the CDR3: TGTGCCAGCAGCCCTACCTATAGCACAGATACGCAGTATTTT.

In regard to this clonotype: The CDR3 ends on some other residue instead of the conserved phenylalanine or tryptophan, so this is likely a read error. No DNA is shown, since the ends of the CDR3 on it are uncertain; the CDR3 is the one TCRdb lists. The J gene is TRBJ2-5, the V gene TRBV2; TRBD1 is taken as the D call from the table, unchecked against the DNA. CDR1 and CDR2 from the germline V gene are SNHLY and FYNNEI. Inclusive of both ends, the CDR3 amounts to 15 amino acids. The CDR3 spells CASSGDTKEKLFFYI.